The 22 T cell receptor beta chains in this list originate from one sample, sequenced in a study of blood T cell repertoires in COVID-19. Data came from immunoSEQ multiplex PCR; TCRdb stores just in-frame clones and leaves some out. The data show under 300,000 clones, roughly 89% seen once. The specimen sequenced was peripheral blood. The receptor source for this set is a woman aged 40-49 years who had recovered from COVID-19.

The rearrangement uses TRBV6-5 and TRBJ1-6; 9 nucleotides match TRBD1. There are 16 residues in the CDR3. The V gene's germline CDR1 is MNHEY and CDR2 SVGAGI. J lost 9 bases, V lost 2 bases, and 8 bases had no gene match. Here the CDR3 reads CASSYDRGQGFSPLHF. The CDR3 DNA reads as TGTGCCAGCAGTTACGATCGGGGACAGGGCTTTTCACCCCTCCACTTT.

The chain recombines TRBV2 with TRBJ1-6; the match to TRBD1 covers 8 bases. The CDR3 has 17 residues. The germline V gene encodes CDR1 SNHLY and CDR2 FYNNEI. V lost 7 bases, J lost 6 bases, and 14 bases stayed unmatched. Here the CDR3 reads CASTKGSTGQGNSPLHF. The CDR3 bases are TGTGCCAGCACCAAAGGAAGTACTGGACAGGGTAATTCACCCCTCCACTTT.

This clone has just one count. The rearrangement joins TRBV10-2 to TRBJ1-3; TRBD1 agrees at 7 bases. The V gene end was trimmed by 7 bases and the J gene end by 4 bases; junction bases not matched to a gene: 19. Germline-derived CDR1 and CDR2 are WSHSY and SAAADI. The CDR3 sequence is 18 residues long. Written as DNA, the CDR3 is TGCGCCAGCACCCCTCTATCATCCTCGACAGGGCCCGGAAACACCATATATTTT. The encoded protein is CASTPLSSSTGPGNTIYF.

J is TRBJ2-2 and V is TRBV29-1; TRBD1 might be the D (6 bases). Germline V CDR1 and CDR2: SQVTM, ANQGSEA. This CDR3 is built from 14 residues. The germline V and J ends were trimmed by 6 bases and 6 bases, with 17 bases remaining between them. CDR3 DNA sequence: TGCAGCGTCCCTATGGGGACATCGGCCGGGGAGCTGTTTTTT. It is translated as CSVPMGTSAGELFF.

The chain joins TRBV19 to TRBJ1-2, with 10 bases identical to TRBD1. CDR1 is LNHDA and CDR2 is SQIVND in the germline V gene (reference sequence). The V and J ends lost 8 bases and 9 bases, in that order; junction bases with no gene match: 15. The CDR3 is made up of 15 amino acids. The CDR3 protein is CASSHLHDRGQSYTF. As DNA, the CDR3 is TGTGCCAGTTCCCACCTCCACGACAGGGGGCAGAGCTACACCTTC.

The chain links TRBV6-2 or TRBV6-3 to TRBJ2-7; possibly TRBD1 or TRBD2 for D (6 bases each). In germline, CDR1 is MNHEY, CDR2 SVGEGT. This CDR3 has 15 amino acids. The ends were cut back, 6 bases at V and 2 bases at J, with 17 bases in the middle. The CDR3 coding sequence is TGTGCCAGCAGCGGGGGACACTGGTTTACCTACGAGCAGTACGTC. Its translation: CASSGGHWFTYEQYV.

A single count supports this clone. The chain is built from TRBV12-5 and TRBJ2-3; D might be TRBD1 (6 bases). The CDR3 covers 13 residues. The V gene's germline CDR1 is LGHNT and CDR2 FRNRAP. The V end was cut by 1 base, the J end by 8 bases, with 10 bases between. The CDR3 bases are TGTGCTAGTGGTTTGGCCAACAGGGCTACGCAGTATTTT. Translating it yields CASGLANRATQYF.

V usage is TRBV24-1 and J usage is TRBJ2-3, with 11 bases lining up with TRBD1. Germline CDR1 and CDR2: KGHDR and SFDVKD. This CDR3 comprises 17 residues. V was clipped by 3 bases and J by 11 bases; unmatched bases: 15. Here the CDR3 DNA reads TGTGCCACCAGTGATCTAGGACAGGGGGCGAGCGTTCGCGGGCAGTATTTT. Its protein product is CATSDLGQGASVRGQYF.

The V call is TRBV28, the J call TRBJ2-7; 11 bases line up with TRBD2. CDR1 MDHEN and CDR2 SYDVKM come from the germline V gene. The CDR3 is made up of 15 amino acids. V was clipped by 1 base and J by 11 bases; unmatched bases: 10. Here the CDR3 DNA reads TGTGCCAGCAGTTTATCCACTAGCGGGGGCCTGGGGGAGTACTTC. It translates to CASSLSTSGGLGEYF.

The gene calls are TRBV10-3 and TRBJ2-1, with 15 bases lining up with TRBD2. The V and J ends lost 11 bases and 7 bases, in that order; junction bases with no gene match: 12. The CDR3 covers 16 residues. The germline V gene has CDR1 ENHRY and CDR2 SYGVKD. CDR3 nucleotide sequence: TGTGCCTCTGGGGGACTAGCGGGAGGTACACGGAATGAGCAGTTCTTC. Amino acids: CASGGLAGGTRNEQFF.

The gene calls are TRBV5-4 and TRBJ2-1, with TRBD2 identical over 7 bases. Germline-derived CDR1 and CDR2 are SGHNT and YYREEE (reference sequence). The trim removed 4 bases at V and 8 bases at J, leaving 6 bases unmatched. The CDR3 contains 13 residues. For the CDR3, the DNA is TGTGCCAGCAGCATCCCAGCGGGGTATGAGCAGTTCTTC. This gives the protein CASSIPAGYEQFF.

The chain links TRBV6-5 to TRBJ2-1; the D gene is possibly TRBD2 (7 bases). Per the germline V gene, CDR1 is MNHEY and CDR2 is SVGAGI. The V end lost 4 bases, the J end lost 12 bases, and 16 bases lay between the germline ends. This CDR3 contains 13 residues. The CDR3 protein is CASSLVRETGQFF. In DNA, the CDR3 is TGTGCCAGCAGTTTGGTGCGGGAGACAGGGCAGTTCTTC.

The CDR3 DNA sequence: TGTGCCAGCAGCCCCCCCTCACAGAATACGCAGTATTTT. This gives the protein CASSPPSQNTQYF. This chain joins TRBV11-3 and TRBJ2-3, with D uncertain. The CDR3 runs to 13 residues. CDR1 and CDR2 from the germline V gene are SGHNT and YENEEA. The V end lost 5 bases, the J end lost 7 bases, and 13 bases lay between the germline ends.

V and J are TRBV28 and TRBJ1-4; the match to TRBD1 covers 9 bases. Unmatched junction bases numbered 6, after V lost 5 bases and J lost 5 bases. CDR1 is MDHEN and CDR2 is SYDVKM in the germline V gene. This CDR3 is 15 amino acids long. The CDR3 sequence: CASSPGDRENEKLFF. The DNA for the CDR3 is TGTGCCAGCAGTCCCGGGGACAGGGAGAATGAAAAACTGTTTTTT. Full variable domain (remainder filled in from reference TRBV28 and TRBJ1-4): DVKVTQSSRYLVKRTGEKVFLECVQDMDHENMFWYRQDPGLGLRLIYFSYDVKMKEKGDIPEGYSVSREKKERFSLILESASTNQTSMYLCASSPGDRENEKLFFGSGTQLSVL.

The V gene is TRBV2, the J gene TRBJ1-5; 8 nucleotides match TRBD1. The CDR3 extends over 13 amino acids. J gave up 4 bases and V 8 bases, and 4 bases lay outside the gene matches. Germline CDR1 is SNHLY and CDR2 is FYNNEI. CDR3 DNA sequence: TGTGCCAGCGGAAGACAGGGGAATCAGCCCCAGCATTTT. This codes for CASGRQGNQPQHF.

The V gene is TRBV21-1, the J gene TRBJ1-2; the D call TRBD1 from the table was never checked on the DNA. TRBV21-1 is a pseudogene. The CDR3 length is 14 residues. In DNA form, the CDR3 reads TGTGCCAGCAGCAAAGCCTCAGTTTGCTATGGCTACACCTTC. It codes for CASSKASVCYGYTF.

This chain links TRBV5-4 with TRBJ2-7; 7 nucleotides match TRBD1. With 9 bases clipped from V and 4 bases from J, the junction kept 7 bases outside the gene matches. Germline values: CDR1 SGHNT, CDR2 YYREEE (reference sequence). This CDR3 is 12 amino acids long. CDR3 sequence: CATSTGKYEQYF. The CDR3 DNA follows: TGTGCCACCTCGACAGGGAAATACGAGCAGTACTTC.

The chain joins TRBV24-1 to TRBJ2-2, with TRBD2 matching 9 bases. The CDR3 spans 19 residues. Germline V lookup: CDR1 KGHDR, CDR2 SFDVKD. Losses at the gene ends were 5 bases for V and 7 bases for J; bases not matched to a gene: 19. DNA for the CDR3: TGTGCCACCAGTGGCCCCTCAGGGACGCGGGGGGGCTACGGCGGGGAGCTGTTTTTT. Amino acids: CATSGPSGTRGGYGGELFF.

V and J are TRBV18 and TRBJ1-1; 10 positions match TRBD1. The CDR3 covers 14 residues. The V and J ends lost 2 bases and 6 bases, in that order; junction bases with no gene match: 3. Germline assignment: CDR1 KGHSH and CDR2 LQKENI. CDR3: CASSPRQGAAEAFF. The CDR3 DNA reads as TGTGCCAGCTCACCAAGACAGGGGGCGGCTGAAGCTTTCTTT.

The J gene is TRBJ1-6, the V gene TRBV7-9; D is perhaps TRBD1 (6 bases). Germline CDR1 and CDR2: SEHNR and FQNEAQ (reference sequence). V was cut by 3 bases and J by 8 bases, with 11 bases left in between. The CDR3 runs 14 residues. CDR3 residues: CASSFGTPYSPLHF. The CDR3 DNA reads TGTGCCAGCAGCTTTGGGACACCTTATTCACCCCTCCACTTT.

This chain links TRBV28 with TRBJ1-5; D remains unclear. Trimming cost V 3 bases and J 8 bases, with 8 bases left between them. Germline V gene data show CDR1 as MDHEN and CDR2 as SYDVKM. The CDR3 sequence is 12 residues long. CDR3 sequence reads: CASSFGEEPQHF. The CDR3 region has the DNA TGTGCCAGCAGTTTCGGGGAGGAGCCCCAGCATTTT.

The chain combines TRBV6-5 with TRBJ1-1; D ambiguous. CDR1 is MNHEY and CDR2 is SVGAGI in the germline V gene. The CDR3 covers 13 residues. The V end lost 1 base, the J end lost 6 bases, and 9 bases lay between the germline ends. The CDR3 nucleotides are TGTGCCAGCAGTTACTACACCAATTCTGAAGCTTTCTTT. It yields the protein CASSYYTNSEAFF.